This record looks at one T cell receptor beta chain sequence and its context. The antigen is not known. This sample is drawn from a study of PD-1 blockade in classical Hodgkin lymphoma. The study, taken as a whole, reports: CD4+ TCR diversity rose significantly by C4D1, and CD8+ TCR diversity did not. The repertoire differences lack a defined cause, possibly disease activity or prior therapy.

There was relapse after autologous stem cell transplantation in every patient, and there was variation in brentuximab vedotin exposure. Measured with immunoSEQ multiplex PCR; TCRdb has only the in-frame clones, and not every one. The profile covers about 17,000 clones, with 75% to 85% appearing a single time and roughly 4.8% taken by the ten largest. The sequence came from a human donor with classical Hodgkin lymphoma. The sample in question was peripheral blood mononuclear cells (PBMCs), obtained at baseline.

CDR3 DNA sequence: TGTGCCAGCAGTCTCATGGGTATATATGGCTACACCTTC. It encodes CASSLMGIYGYTF. The chain has TRBV28 and TRBJ1-2; D is uncertain. The CDR3 contains 13 residues. The ends were cut back, 5 bases at V and 5 bases at J, with 12 bases in the middle. CDR1 is MDHEN, CDR2 SYDVKM, per germline.